This TCR beta chain appears in the sequencing data of a study of shared clonotypes between healthy human individuals. Study details: The plates for each donor numbered three CD4 naive, three CD4 memory, two CD8 naive and one CD8 memory.

A remark on this clone: No antigen is known for it.

Genomic DNA belonging to each subset was distributed in equal measure over several immunoSEQ plates. Under the authors' procedure: From ImmunoSEQ came sequences covering only the junction and carrying no quality scores, so filtering differed. Profiled with immunoSEQ multiplex PCR; TCRdb holds only in-frame clones, not every one. V and J calls and clone size follow that table, whereas D and trimming were derived from the DNA. The sample records some 2 million clones, 90% to 95% being singletons. CDR3 length: 13 residues. CDR1 is MNHEY and CDR2 is SVGAGI in the germline V gene. The V end was cut by 6 bases, the J end by 4 bases, with 12 bases between. Study observations and caveats: Rarefaction showed sorted-subset sequencing was incomplete despite large depth.

This clonotype was sampled from a man aged 18 to 30 in good health. The sample taken for sequencing was naive CD4+ T cells sorted from blood. Subset specified: CD45RA+ positively selected. This chain joins TRBV6-5 and TRBJ1-1; D is perhaps TRBD1 (6 bases). CDR3 nucleotides: TGTGCCAGCAGCAAACAGGGATCCACTGAAGCTTTCTTT. This sequence encodes CASSKQGSTEAFF.